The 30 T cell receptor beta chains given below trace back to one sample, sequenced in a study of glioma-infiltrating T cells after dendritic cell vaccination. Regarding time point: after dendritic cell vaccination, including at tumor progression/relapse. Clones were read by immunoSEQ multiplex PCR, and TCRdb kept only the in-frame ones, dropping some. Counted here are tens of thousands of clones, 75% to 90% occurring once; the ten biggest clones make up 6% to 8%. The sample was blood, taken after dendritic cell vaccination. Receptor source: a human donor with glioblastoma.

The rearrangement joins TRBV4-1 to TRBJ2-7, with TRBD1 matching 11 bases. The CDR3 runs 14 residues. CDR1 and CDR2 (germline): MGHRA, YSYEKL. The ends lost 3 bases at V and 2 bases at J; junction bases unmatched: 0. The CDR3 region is CASSQDRGPYEQYF. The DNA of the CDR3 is TGCGCCAGCAGCCAGGACAGGGGGCCCTACGAGCAGTACTTC.

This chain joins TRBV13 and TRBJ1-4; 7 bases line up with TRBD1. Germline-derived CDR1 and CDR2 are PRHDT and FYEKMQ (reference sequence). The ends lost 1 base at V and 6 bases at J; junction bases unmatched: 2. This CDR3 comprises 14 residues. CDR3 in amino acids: CASSLDRGDEKLFF. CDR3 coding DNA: TGTGCCAGCAGCTTAGACAGGGGAGATGAAAAACTGTTTTTT.

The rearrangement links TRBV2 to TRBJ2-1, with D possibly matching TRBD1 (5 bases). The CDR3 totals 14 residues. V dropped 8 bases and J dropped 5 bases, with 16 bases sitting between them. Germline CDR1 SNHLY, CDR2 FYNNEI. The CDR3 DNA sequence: TGTGCCAGCGTCAGGGCCAACCCCGACAATGAGCAGTTCTTC. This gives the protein CASVRANPDNEQFF.

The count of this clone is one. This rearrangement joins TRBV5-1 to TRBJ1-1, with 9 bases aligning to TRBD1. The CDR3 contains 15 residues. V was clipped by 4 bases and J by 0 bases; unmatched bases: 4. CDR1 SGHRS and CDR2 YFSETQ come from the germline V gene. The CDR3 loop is CASSRDRAMNTEAFF. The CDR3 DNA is TGCGCCAGCAGCCGGGACAGGGCAATGAACACTGAAGCTTTCTTT.

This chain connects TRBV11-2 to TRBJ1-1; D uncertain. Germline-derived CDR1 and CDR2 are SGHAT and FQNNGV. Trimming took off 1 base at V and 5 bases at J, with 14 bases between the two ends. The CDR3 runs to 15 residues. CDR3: CASSLAEGGRTEAFF. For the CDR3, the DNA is TGTGCCAGCAGCTTAGCGGAGGGAGGGAGGACTGAAGCTTTCTTT. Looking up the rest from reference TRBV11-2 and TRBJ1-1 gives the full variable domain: EAGVAQSPRYKIIEKRQSVAFWCNPISGHATLYWYQQILGQGPKLLIQFQNNGVVDDSQLPKDRFSAERLKGVDSTLKIQPAKLEDSAVYLCASSLAEGGRTEAFFGQGTRLTVV.

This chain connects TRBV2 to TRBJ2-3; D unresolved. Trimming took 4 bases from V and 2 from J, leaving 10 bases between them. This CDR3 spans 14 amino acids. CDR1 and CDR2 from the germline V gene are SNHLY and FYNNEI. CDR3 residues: CASSAWRNTDTQYF. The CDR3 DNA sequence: TGTGCCAGCAGTGCTTGGCGGAACACAGATACGCAGTATTTT. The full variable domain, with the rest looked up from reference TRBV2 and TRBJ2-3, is EPEVTQTPSHQVTQMGQEVILRCVPISNHLYFYWYRQILGQKVEFLVSFYNNEISEKSEIFDDQFSVERPDGSNFTLKIRSTKLEDSAMYFCASSAWRNTDTQYFGPGTRLTVL.

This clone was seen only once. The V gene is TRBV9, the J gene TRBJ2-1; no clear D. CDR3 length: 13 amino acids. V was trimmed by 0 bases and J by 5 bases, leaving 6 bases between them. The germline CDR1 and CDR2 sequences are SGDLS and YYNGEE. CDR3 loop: CASSVVQDNEQFF. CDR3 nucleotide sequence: TGTGCCAGCAGCGTAGTTCAGGACAATGAGCAGTTCTTC.

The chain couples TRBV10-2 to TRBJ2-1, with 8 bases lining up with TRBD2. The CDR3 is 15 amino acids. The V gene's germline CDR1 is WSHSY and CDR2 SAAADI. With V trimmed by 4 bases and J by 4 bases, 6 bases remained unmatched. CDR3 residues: CASSGGGPPYNEQFF. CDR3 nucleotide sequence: TGCGCCAGCAGTGGCGGGGGGCCGCCGTACAATGAGCAGTTCTTC.

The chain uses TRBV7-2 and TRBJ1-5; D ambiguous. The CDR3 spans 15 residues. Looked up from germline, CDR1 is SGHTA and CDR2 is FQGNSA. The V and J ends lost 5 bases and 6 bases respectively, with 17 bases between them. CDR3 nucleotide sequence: TGTGCCAGCAGCCCACCTGCTGGTGAGGCTCAGCCCCAGCATTTT. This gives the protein CASSPPAGEAQPQHF.

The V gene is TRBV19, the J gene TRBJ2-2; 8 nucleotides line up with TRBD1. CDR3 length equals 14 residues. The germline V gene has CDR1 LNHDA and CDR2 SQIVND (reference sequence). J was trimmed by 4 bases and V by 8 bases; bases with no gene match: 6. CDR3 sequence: CASQGAARTGELFF. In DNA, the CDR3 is TGTGCCAGTCAGGGGGCTGCTCGCACCGGGGAGCTGTTTTTT.

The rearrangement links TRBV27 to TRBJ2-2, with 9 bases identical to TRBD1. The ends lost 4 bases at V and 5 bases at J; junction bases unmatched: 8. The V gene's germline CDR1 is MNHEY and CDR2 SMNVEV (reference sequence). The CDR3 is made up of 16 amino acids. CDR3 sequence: CASSSTGGKRTGELFF. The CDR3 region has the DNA TGTGCCAGCAGTTCGACAGGGGGGAAGAGGACCGGGGAGCTGTTTTTT.

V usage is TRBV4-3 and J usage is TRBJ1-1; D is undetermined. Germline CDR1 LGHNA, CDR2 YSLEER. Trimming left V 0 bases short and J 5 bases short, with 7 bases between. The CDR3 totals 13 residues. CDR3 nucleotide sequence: TGCGCCAGCAGCCAAGATGGCGGTACTGAAGCTTTCTTT. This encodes CASSQDGGTEAFF.

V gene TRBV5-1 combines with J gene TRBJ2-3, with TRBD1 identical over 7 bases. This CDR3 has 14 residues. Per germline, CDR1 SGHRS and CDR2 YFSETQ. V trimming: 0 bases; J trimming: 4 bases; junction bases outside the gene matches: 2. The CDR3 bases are TGCGCCAGCAGCTTGGCGCAGGGGGCAGATACGCAGTATTTT. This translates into CASSLAQGADTQYF.

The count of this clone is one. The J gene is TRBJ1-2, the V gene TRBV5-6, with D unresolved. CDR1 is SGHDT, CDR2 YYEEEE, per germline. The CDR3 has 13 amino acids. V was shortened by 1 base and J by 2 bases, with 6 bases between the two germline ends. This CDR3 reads CASSLNGNYGYTF. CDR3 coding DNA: TGTGCCAGCAGCTTGAACGGGAACTATGGCTACACCTTC.

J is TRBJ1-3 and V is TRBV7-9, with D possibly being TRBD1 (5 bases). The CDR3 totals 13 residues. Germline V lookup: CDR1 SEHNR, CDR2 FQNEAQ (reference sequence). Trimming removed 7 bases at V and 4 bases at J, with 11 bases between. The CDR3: CASTIQEGNTIYF. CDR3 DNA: TGTGCCAGCACCATACAGGAGGGAAACACCATATATTTT.

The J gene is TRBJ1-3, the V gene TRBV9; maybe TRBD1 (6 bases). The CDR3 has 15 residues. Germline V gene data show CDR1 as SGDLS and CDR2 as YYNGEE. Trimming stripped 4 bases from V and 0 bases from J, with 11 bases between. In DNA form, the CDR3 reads TGTGCCAGCAGCCAGGACAGAGCCTCTGGAAACACCATATATTTT. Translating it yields CASSQDRASGNTIYF.

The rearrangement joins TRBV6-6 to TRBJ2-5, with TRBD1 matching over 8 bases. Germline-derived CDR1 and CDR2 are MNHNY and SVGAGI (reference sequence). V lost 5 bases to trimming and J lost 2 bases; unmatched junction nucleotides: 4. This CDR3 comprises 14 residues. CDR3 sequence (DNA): TGTGCCAGCAGTGCACAGGGGGGTCAAGAGACCCAGTACTTC. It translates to CASSAQGGQETQYF.

The CDR3 reads CASSLGALNTEAFF. The CDR3 DNA is TGTGCCAGCAGCTTAGGGGCTTTGAACACTGAAGCTTTCTTT. The V gene is TRBV7-9, the J gene TRBJ1-1; D is unclear. Per germline, CDR1 SEHNR and CDR2 FQNEAQ (reference sequence). Between the trimmed V and J ends, which lost 1 base and 0 bases, there was a span of 6 bases. The CDR3 extends over 14 amino acids.

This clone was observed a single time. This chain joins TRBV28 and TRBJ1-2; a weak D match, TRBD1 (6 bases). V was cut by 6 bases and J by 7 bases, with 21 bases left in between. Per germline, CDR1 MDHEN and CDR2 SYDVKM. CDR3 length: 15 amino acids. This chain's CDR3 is CASRPSTGLWGGYTF. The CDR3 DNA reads TGTGCCAGCAGACCCTCCACAGGGCTATGGGGTGGCTACACCTTC.

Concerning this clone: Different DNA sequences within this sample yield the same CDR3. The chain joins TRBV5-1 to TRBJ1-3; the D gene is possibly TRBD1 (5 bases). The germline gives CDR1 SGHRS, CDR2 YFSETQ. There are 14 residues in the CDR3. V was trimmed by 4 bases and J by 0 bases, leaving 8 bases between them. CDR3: CASSPDSSGNTIYF. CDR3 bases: TGCGCCAGCAGCCCCGACAGCTCTGGAAACACCATATATTTT.

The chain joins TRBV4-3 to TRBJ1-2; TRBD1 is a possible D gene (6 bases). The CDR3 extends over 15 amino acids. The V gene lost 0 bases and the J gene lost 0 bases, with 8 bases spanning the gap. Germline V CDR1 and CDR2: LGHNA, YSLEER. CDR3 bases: TGCGCCAGCAGCCAAGATCGGACAGCTAACTATGGCTACACCTTC. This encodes CASSQDRTANYGYTF.

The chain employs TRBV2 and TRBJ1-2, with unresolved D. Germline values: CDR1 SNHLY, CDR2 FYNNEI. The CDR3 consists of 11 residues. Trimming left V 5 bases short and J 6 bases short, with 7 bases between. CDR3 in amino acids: CASSPFDGYTF. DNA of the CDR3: TGTGCCAGCAGTCCCTTCGATGGCTACACCTTC.

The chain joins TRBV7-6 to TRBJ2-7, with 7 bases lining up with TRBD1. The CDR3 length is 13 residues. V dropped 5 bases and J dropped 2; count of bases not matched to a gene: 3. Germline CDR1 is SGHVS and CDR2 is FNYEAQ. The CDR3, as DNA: TGTGCCAGCAGCCGGGACAGCACCTACGAGCAGTACTTC. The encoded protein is CASSRDSTYEQYF.

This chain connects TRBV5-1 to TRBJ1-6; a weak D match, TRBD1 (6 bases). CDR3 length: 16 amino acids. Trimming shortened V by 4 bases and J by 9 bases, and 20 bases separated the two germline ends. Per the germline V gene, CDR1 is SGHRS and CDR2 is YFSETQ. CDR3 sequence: CASSPGGGHGSSPLHF. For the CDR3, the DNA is TGCGCCAGCAGCCCGGGGGGGGGACATGGGAGTTCACCCCTCCACTTT.

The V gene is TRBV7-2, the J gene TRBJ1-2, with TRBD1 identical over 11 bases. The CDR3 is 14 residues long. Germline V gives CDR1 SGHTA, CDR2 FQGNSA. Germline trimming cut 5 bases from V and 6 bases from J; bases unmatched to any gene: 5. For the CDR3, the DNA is TGTGCCAGCAGCCCAGGACAGGGGGCGAATGGCTACACCTTC. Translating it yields CASSPGQGANGYTF. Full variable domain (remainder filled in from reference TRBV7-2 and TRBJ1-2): GAGVSQSPSNKVTEKGKDVELRCDPISGHTALYWYRQSLGQGLEFLIYFQGNSAPDKSGLPSDRFSAERTGGSVSTLTIQRTQQEDSAVYLCASSPGQGANGYTFGSGTRLTVV.

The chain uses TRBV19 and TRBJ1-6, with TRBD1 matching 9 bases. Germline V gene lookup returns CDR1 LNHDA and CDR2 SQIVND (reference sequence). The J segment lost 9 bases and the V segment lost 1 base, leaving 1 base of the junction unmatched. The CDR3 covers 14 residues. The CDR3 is CASSIGTGASPLHF. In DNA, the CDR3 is TGTGCCAGTAGTATAGGGACAGGGGCTTCACCCCTCCACTTT.

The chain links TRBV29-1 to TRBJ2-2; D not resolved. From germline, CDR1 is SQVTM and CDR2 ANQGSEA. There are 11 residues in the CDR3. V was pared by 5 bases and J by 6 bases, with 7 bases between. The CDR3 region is CSVQSPGELFF. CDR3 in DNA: TGCAGCGTTCAAAGCCCCGGGGAGCTGTTTTTT.

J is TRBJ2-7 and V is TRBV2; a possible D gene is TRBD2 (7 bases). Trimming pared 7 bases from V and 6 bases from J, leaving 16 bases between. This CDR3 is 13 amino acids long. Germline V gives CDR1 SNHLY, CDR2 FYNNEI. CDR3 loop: CASNLLGGGEQYF. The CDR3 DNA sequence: TGTGCCAGCAACCTATTGGGAGGGGGCGAGCAGTACTTC.

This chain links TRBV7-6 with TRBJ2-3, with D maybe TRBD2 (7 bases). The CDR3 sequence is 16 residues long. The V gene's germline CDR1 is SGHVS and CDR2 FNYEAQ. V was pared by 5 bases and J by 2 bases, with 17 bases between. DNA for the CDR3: TGTGCCAGCAGCCCTATAGGGGGGGGACCCACAGATACGCAGTATTTT. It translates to CASSPIGGGPTDTQYF.

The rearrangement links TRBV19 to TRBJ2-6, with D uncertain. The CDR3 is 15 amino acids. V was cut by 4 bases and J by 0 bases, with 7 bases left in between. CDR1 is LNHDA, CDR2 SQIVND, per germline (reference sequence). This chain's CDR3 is CASSSSSSGANVLTF. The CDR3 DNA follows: TGTGCCAGTAGTAGTAGCAGCTCTGGGGCCAACGTCCTGACTTTC.